The 10 T cell receptor beta chains below were found in one sample sequenced in a study of T cell changes during pregnancy in multiple sclerosis. Generated by immunoSEQ multiplex PCR, the TCRdb table keeps only in-frame clones and is missing some. The repertoire holds about 79,000 clones, with 93% as singletons. The sequencing here drew on peripheral blood, taken in the second trimester of pregnancy. These receptors were collected from a female donor in good health, enrolled as a control in a pregnancy study.

This rearrangement joins TRBV11-3 to TRBJ1-2; the D gene is possibly TRBD1 (5 bases). The V end was cut by 2 bases, the J end by 3 bases, with 10 bases between. CDR1 and CDR2 from the germline V gene are SGHNT and YENEEA. This CDR3 is 14 amino acids long. The CDR3 sequence: CASSLSGIDYGYTF. In nucleotides, the CDR3 is TGTGCCAGCAGCTTATCAGGGATTGACTATGGCTACACCTTC.

The CDR3 reads CASSLRRGPDTGELFF. The DNA for the CDR3 is TGTGCCAGCAGCCTAAGACGCGGGCCGGACACCGGGGAGCTGTTTTTT. The chain recombines TRBV11-1 with TRBJ2-2; a weak D match, TRBD2 (5 bases). Germline V lookup: CDR1 SGHAT, CDR2 FQDESV (reference sequence). Trimming cost V 5 bases and J 3 bases, with 16 bases left between them. This CDR3 spans 16 amino acids.

The V and J genes are TRBV14 and TRBJ1-1; the match to TRBD1 covers 7 bases. V lost 4 bases, J lost 1 base, and 3 bases stayed unmatched. CDR1 is SGHDN, CDR2 FVKESK, per germline. The CDR3 extends over 14 amino acids. CDR3 DNA: TGTGCCAGCAGCCGTCGACAGGGGAACACTGAAGCTTTCTTT. This gives the protein CASSRRQGNTEAFF. The full variable domain, rest sourced from reference TRBV14 and TRBJ1-1, is EAGVTQFPSHSVIEKGQTVTLRCDPISGHDNLYWYRRVMGKEIKFLLHFVKESKQDESGMPNNRFLAERTGGTYSTLKVQPAELEDSGVYFCASSRRQGNTEAFFGQGTRLTVV.

CDR3 in DNA: TGTGCCAGCAGCCCTCACAGGGAGGGAGGCTACACCTTC. Protein product: CASSPHREGGYTF. The rearrangement links TRBV7-3 to TRBJ1-2, with D maybe TRBD1 (6 bases). V was pared by 5 bases and J by 8 bases, with 15 bases between. CDR1 SGHTA and CDR2 FQGTGA come from the germline V gene. The CDR3 extends over 13 amino acids.

As DNA, the CDR3 is TGCGCCAGCAGCCTGGACAGGGGAGGCGGCTACACCTTC. It yields the protein CASSLDRGGGYTF. The rearrangement joins TRBV5-1 to TRBJ1-2; 9 bases are a match to TRBD1. Unmatched junction bases numbered 6, after V lost 4 bases and J lost 8 bases. Germline CDR1 and CDR2: SGHRS and YFSETQ. This CDR3 contains 13 residues.

This chain connects TRBV14 to TRBJ2-1; 9 bases are a match to TRBD1. CDR3 size: 17 residues. The V gene's germline CDR1 is SGHDN and CDR2 FVKESK. The junction had 6 bases not matched to a gene; V was cut back by 1 base and J by 2 bases. CDR3 sequence (DNA): TGTGCCAGCAGCCAAGGATCGGGGACAGGGCCCTACAATGAGCAGTTCTTC. This codes for CASSQGSGTGPYNEQFF. Full variable domain (outside the CDR3, taken from reference TRBV14 and TRBJ2-1): EAGVTQFPSHSVIEKGQTVTLRCDPISGHDNLYWYRRVMGKEIKFLLHFVKESKQDESGMPNNRFLAERTGGTYSTLKVQPAELEDSGVYFCASSQGSGTGPYNEQFFGPGTRLTVL.

V and J are TRBV12-5 and TRBJ2-1; 7 bases match TRBD2. Trimming cost V 0 bases and J 2 bases; bases outside gene matches: 10. The CDR3 runs to 18 residues. Germline values: CDR1 LGHNT, CDR2 FRNRAP. The CDR3 bases are TGTGCTAGTGGTTTGGTGGGGGGGTGGCTAGCGGCCTACAATGAGCAGTTCTTC. Encoded protein: CASGLVGGWLAAYNEQFF.

This chain links TRBV4-3 with TRBJ2-3, with TRBD2 identical over 10 bases. The J segment lost 4 bases and the V segment lost 0 bases, leaving 4 bases of the junction unmatched. The CDR3 is made up of 16 amino acids. Germline CDR1 reads LGHNA; CDR2 reads YSLEER. CDR3 region: CASSQESSGGPDTQYF. The CDR3 DNA follows: TGCGCCAGCAGCCAAGAATCTAGCGGGGGACCAGATACGCAGTATTTT.

CDR3 sequence (DNA): TGTGCCAGCAGCTTGGCCCTCAGGGGGCATGAGACCCAGTACTTC. Amino acid sequence: CASSLALRGHETQYF. The chain links TRBV5-5 to TRBJ2-5; TRBD1 agrees at 8 bases. Trimming at V came to 0 bases and at J to 5 bases, leaving 6 bases not matched to a gene. The CDR3 is 15 residues long. Germline-derived CDR1 and CDR2 are SGHKS and YYEKEE (reference sequence).

This rearrangement joins TRBV5-5 to TRBJ1-2; tentative D call: TRBD1 (6 bases). The germline V gene has CDR1 SGHKS and CDR2 YYEKEE (reference sequence). This CDR3 comprises 13 residues. Trimming removed 7 bases at V and 6 bases at J, with 16 bases between. CDR3 nucleotide sequence: TGTGCCAGCGAACGCTCAGGGGAGCATGGCTACACCTTC. Translation gives CASERSGEHGYTF.